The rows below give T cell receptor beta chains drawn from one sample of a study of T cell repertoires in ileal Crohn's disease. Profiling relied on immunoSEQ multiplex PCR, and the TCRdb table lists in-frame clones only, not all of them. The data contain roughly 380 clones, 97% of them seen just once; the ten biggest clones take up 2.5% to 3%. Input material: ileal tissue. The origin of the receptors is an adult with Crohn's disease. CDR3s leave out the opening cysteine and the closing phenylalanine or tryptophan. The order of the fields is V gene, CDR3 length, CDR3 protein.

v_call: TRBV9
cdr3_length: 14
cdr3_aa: ASSVGLAGGQETQY

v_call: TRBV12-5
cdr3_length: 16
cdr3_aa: ASGLIYPNSGGFYEQY

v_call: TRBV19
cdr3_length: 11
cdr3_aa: ASNPGALYGYT

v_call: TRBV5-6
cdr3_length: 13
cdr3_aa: ASSPRSISNQPQH

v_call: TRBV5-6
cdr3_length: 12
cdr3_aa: ASSLGGENSPLH

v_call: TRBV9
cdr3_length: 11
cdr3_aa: ASSVGGGPGYT

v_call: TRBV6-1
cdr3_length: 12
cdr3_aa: ASIISGGAETQY

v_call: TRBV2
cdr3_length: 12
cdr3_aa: ASSLPGQKGTQY

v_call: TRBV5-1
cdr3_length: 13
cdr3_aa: ASSFERGGLGEQF

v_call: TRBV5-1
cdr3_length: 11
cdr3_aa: ASSLGQTYGYT

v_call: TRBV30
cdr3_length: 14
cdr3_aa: AWSRSLRDRGYEQY